This T cell receptor (beta chain) emerged from a study of CD8+CD57+ T cells in acquired aplastic anemia. Study context: On average, sorted CD4+ and CD8+ cells gave approximately 3 ug of DNA.

By flow cytometry, patients selected for sequencing had shown an expansion of CD8+CD57+ cells. By the time of blood sampling, patients had still received no therapy. The ends were cut back, 10 bases at V and 0 bases at J, with 13 bases in the middle. Germline values: CDR1 ENHRY, CDR2 SYGVKD. The length of the CDR3 is 14 residues. Template material for TCR beta VDJ and CDR3 profiling consisted of genomic DNA. MiXCR was run by TCRdb on the reads, yielding one entry per CDR3 protein. The sample has some 120,000 distinct CDR3 sequences, roughly 40% seen once; the top ten hold about 2.6%. This TCR derives from a human donor with aplastic anemia. The specimen was sorted CD4+, CD8+, or CD8+CD57+ T cells (not recorded which) from PBMCs. J is TRBJ1-5 and V is TRBV10-3, with D possibly being TRBD1 (5 bases). Here the CDR3 reads CATGTDYSNQPQHF. CDR3 DNA: TGTGCCACAGGGACGGACTATAGCAATCAGCCCCAGCATTTT.